The 3 T cell receptor beta chains below were found in one sample sequenced in a study of control samples from healthy donors and cancer patients. Assay: immunoSEQ multiplex PCR; the TCRdb copy retains only in-frame clones and omits some. The sample lists about 110,000 clones; about nine tenths were seen once. The sample comprised blood. The receptors originated from a human donor in good health. The donor label of this sample is uncertain.

The chain employs TRBV6-5 and TRBJ2-1; D perhaps matches TRBD1 (6 bases). This CDR3 has 15 amino acids. Trimming removed 8 bases from V and 0 bases from J, with 14 bases in between. The V gene's germline CDR1 is MNHEY and CDR2 SVGAGI. DNA of the CDR3: TGTGCCAGCGGGATGACAGGATACTCCTACAATGAGCAGTTCTTC. This translates into CASGMTGYSYNEQFF.

The chain carries TRBV5-1 and TRBJ2-7; 7 nucleotides agree with TRBD1. V shed 0 bases, J shed 4 bases, and the junction held 7 bases outside the gene matches. From germline, CDR1 is SGHRS and CDR2 YFSETQ. The CDR3 spans 15 residues. In DNA form, the CDR3 reads TGCGCCAGCAGCTTGGACAGGGGAACCTTATACGAGCAGTACTTC. It specifies CASSLDRGTLYEQYF.

The rearrangement links TRBV27 to TRBJ2-7; the match to TRBD1 covers 7 bases. Germline V gene lookup returns CDR1 MNHEY and CDR2 SMNVEV (reference sequence). This CDR3 is 12 amino acids long. V shed 5 bases and J 6 bases; nucleotides not matched to a gene: 4. CDR3 residues: CASSVHRGEQYF. CDR3 sequence (DNA): TGTGCCAGCAGTGTCCACAGGGGCGAGCAGTACTTC.